Sequencing of this T cell receptor beta chain was carried out in a study of cytomegalovirus exposure and HLA in healthy donors. The CDR3 runs 15 residues. Looked up from germline, CDR1 is KGHSH and CDR2 is LQKENI. The ends lost 3 bases at V and 0 bases at J; junction bases unmatched: 1. Notes on the study in general: V- and J-gene trimming of TCR beta was linked (in a later analysis) to a missense DCLRE1C variant. Another analysis was done later, and it associated over 15,000 TCR beta sequences with HLA alleles at 0.05 false discovery rate.

Remarks on this clone: Its target is not known.

The PCR ran on 60 Vbeta and 13 Jbeta primers. TCRdb's table, derived via immunoSEQ multiplex PCR, lists solely in-frame clones and lacks some. The sample includes about 160,000 clones, 70% to 75% seen only once; the top ten take roughly 4.5%. The source of this sequence is a man aged 18 to 29 in good health and CMV-seropositive. V usage is TRBV18 and J usage is TRBJ1-1; 10 bases map to TRBD1. Sequenced: PBMCs. The CDR3 DNA sequence: TGTGCCAGCTCACCGACAGGGGGCTTGAACACTGAAGCTTTCTTT. Amino acids: CASSPTGGLNTEAFF.